This T cell receptor (beta chain) was identified during a study of response to subunit inactivated influenza vaccine. Study-wide results and caveats: Authors suggested each seasonal flu vaccination may recruit only limited numbers of new T cells.

Via MiXCR, TCRdb re-called the RT-PCR reads, giving one row per CDR3 protein. Here the sample spans over 450,000 distinct CDR3 sequences, roughly 13% being singletons. Comment on this clonotype: Its antigen is currently unknown.

The sample consisted of PBMCs from blood, taken more than 35 days after vaccination. This sequence originates from a man aged 50 or older who received an inactivated influenza vaccine.

The CDR3 protein is CASTGSPSGANVLTF. The CDR3 region has the DNA TGCGCCAGTACAGGGAGCCCCTCTGGGGCCAACGTCCTGACTTTC. V gene TRBV5-1 combines with J gene TRBJ2-6; a weak D match, TRBD1 (6 bases). Germline V gives CDR1 SGHRS, CDR2 YFSETQ. This CDR3 comprises 15 residues. The V end was cut by 8 bases, the J end by 0 bases, with 12 bases between.